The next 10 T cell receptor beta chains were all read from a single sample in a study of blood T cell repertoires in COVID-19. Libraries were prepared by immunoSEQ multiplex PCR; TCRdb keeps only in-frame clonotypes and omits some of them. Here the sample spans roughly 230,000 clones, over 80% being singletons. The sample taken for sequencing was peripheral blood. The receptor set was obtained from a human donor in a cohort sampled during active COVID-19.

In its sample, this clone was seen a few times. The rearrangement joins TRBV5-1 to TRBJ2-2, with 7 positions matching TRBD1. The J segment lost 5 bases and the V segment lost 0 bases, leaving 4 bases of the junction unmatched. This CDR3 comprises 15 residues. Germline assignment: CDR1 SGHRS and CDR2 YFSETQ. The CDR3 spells CASSLGGGRTGELFF. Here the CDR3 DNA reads TGCGCCAGCAGCTTGGGAGGGGGCCGAACCGGGGAGCTGTTTTTT.

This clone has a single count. The CDR3 region has the DNA TGTGCCAGCAGCTTAGATCAGGCTAGCGGGATTTCCTACGAGCAGTACTTC. This translates into CASSLDQASGISYEQYF. V and J are TRBV11-2 and TRBJ2-7, with 9 bases identical to TRBD2. Losses at the gene ends were 0 bases for V and 1 base for J; bases not matched to a gene: 7. The CDR3 extends over 17 amino acids. The germline V gene encodes CDR1 SGHAT and CDR2 FQNNGV.

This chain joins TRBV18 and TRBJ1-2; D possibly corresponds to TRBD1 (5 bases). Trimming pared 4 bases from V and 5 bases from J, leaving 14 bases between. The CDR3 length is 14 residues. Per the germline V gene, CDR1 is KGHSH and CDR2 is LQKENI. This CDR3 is CASSLQGRWYGYTF. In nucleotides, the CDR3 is TGTGCCAGCTCACTTCAGGGAAGGTGGTATGGCTACACCTTC.

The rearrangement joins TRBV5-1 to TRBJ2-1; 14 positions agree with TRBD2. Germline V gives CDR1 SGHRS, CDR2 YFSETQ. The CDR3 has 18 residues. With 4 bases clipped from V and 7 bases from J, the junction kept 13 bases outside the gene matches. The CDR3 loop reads CASSPGRGLAGVYNEQFF. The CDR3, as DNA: TGCGCCAGCAGCCCAGGAAGGGGACTAGCGGGAGTCTATAATGAGCAGTTCTTC.

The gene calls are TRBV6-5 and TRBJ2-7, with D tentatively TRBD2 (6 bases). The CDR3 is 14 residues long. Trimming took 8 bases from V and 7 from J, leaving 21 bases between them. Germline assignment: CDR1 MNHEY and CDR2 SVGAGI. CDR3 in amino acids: CASLLGYGGFEQYF. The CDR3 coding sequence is TGTGCCAGCCTCCTGGGGTACGGGGGTTTTGAGCAGTACTTC.

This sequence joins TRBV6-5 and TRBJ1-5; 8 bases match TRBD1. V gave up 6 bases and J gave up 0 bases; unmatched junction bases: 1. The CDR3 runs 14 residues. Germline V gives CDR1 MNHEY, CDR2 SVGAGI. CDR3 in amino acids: CASSDRGSNQPQHF. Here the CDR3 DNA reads TGTGCCAGCAGCGACAGGGGTAGCAATCAGCCCCAGCATTTT.

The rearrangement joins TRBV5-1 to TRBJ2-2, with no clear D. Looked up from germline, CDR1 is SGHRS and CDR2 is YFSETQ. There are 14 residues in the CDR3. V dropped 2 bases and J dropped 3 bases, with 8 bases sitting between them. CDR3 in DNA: TGCGCCAGCAGCTTTAACGAGTACACCGGGGAGCTGTTTTTT. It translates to CASSFNEYTGELFF. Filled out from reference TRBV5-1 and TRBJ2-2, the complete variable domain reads KAGVTQTPRYLIKTRGQQVTLSCSPISGHRSVSWYQQTPGQGLQFLFEYFSETQRNKGNFPGRFSGRQFSNSRSEMNVSTLELGDSALYLCASSFNEYTGELFFGEGSRLTVL.

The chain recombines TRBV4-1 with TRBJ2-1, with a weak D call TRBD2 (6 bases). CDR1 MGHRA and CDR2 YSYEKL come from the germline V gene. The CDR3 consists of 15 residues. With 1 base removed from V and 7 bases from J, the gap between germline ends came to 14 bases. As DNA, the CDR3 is TGCGCCAGCAGCCAAGCATTGGAGGGGTGGAATGAGCAGTTCTTC. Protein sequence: CASSQALEGWNEQFF.

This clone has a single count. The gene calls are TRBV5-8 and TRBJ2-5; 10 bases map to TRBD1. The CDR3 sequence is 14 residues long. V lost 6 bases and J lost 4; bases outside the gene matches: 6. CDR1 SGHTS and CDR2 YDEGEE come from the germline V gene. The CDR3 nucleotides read TGTGCCAGCACCCTGGACAGGGGGTTAGAGACCCAGTACTTC. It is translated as CASTLDRGLETQYF.

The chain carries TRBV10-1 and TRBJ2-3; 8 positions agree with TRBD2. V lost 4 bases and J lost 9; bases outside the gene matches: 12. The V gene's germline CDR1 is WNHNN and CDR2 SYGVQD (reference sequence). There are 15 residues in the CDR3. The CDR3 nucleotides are TGCGCCAGCAGTGGGGGGCGGGGGGTCTTTCTAACGCAGTATTTT. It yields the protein CASSGGRGVFLTQYF.